This T cell receptor (beta chain) appears in the sequencing data of a study of cytomegalovirus exposure and HLA in healthy donors. The PCR was carried out with 60 Vbeta primers and 13 Jbeta primers. Repertoires were generated with immunoSEQ multiplex PCR, while TCRdb's copy carries only in-frame clones and drops some. Among about 210,000 clones listed, roughly nine tenths were seen once. A single count supports this clone. The CDR3 has 16 residues. CDR1 SGHNT and CDR2 YYREEE come from the germline V gene (reference sequence). The J segment lost 7 bases and the V segment lost 4 bases, leaving 10 bases of the junction unmatched.

Sequencing input: PBMCs. The chain couples TRBV5-4 to TRBJ2-1, with 11 nucleotides matching TRBD1. The clonotype was recovered from a boy aged 2-9 years in good health and CMV-seronegative. Here the CDR3 reads CASSVPPGQGVNEQFF. The DNA for the CDR3 is TGTGCCAGCAGCGTCCCACCGGGACAGGGGGTGAATGAGCAGTTCTTC.